This record looks at one T cell receptor (beta chain) sequence and its context. The repertoire was sequenced with immunoSEQ multiplex PCR; TCRdb's copy has only in-frame clones and lacks some. The data show about 120,000 clones, over 60% seen once. This record comes from a study of blood T cell repertoires in COVID-19. The overall study: Acute and convalescent COVID-19 specimens originated in the United States, Italy and Spain. T cells, B-cell-depleted T cells, or PBMCs supplied cDNA or gDNA.

Germline lookup yields CDR1 LNHDA and CDR2 SQIVND (reference sequence). This CDR3 is 15 amino acids long. V was clipped by 3 bases and J by 4 bases; unmatched bases: 8. Sequences were obtained from peripheral blood. This clonotype was obtained from a woman aged 80 or over with acute or convalescent COVID-19. J is TRBJ1-1 and V is TRBV19; 7 bases are shared with TRBD1. CDR3 amino acids: CASSMSLTGSTEAFF. CDR3 coding DNA: TGTGCCAGTAGTATGAGTTTGACAGGGAGCACTGAAGCTTTCTTT.